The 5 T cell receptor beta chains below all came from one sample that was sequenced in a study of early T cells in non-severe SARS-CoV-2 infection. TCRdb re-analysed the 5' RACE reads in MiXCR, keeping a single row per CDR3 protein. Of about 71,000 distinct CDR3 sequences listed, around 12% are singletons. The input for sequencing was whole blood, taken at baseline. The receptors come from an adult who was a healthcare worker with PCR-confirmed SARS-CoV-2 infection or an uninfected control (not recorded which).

The CDR3 protein is CASRSTRDRHYNEQFF. The CDR3 region has the DNA TGTGCCAGCCGATCTACCCGGGACAGGCACTACAATGAGCAGTTCTTC. The chain joins TRBV5-4 to TRBJ2-1; 8 bases are a match to TRBD1. The length of the CDR3 is 16 residues. In germline, CDR1 is SGHNT, CDR2 YYREEE (reference sequence). With 7 bases clipped from V and 3 bases from J, the junction kept 12 bases outside the gene matches.

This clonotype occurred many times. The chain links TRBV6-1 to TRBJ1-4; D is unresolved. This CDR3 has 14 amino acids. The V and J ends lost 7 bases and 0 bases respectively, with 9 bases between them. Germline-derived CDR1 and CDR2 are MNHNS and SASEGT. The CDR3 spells CASNKYSTNEKLFF. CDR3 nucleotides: TGTGCCAGCAATAAGTACTCAACTAATGAAAAACTGTTTTTT.

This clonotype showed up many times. CDR3: CASSLHRDNSPLHF. CDR3 DNA sequence: TGTGCCAGCAGTTTACACAGAGACAATTCACCCCTCCACTTT. This chain links TRBV12-3 or TRBV12-4 with TRBJ1-6; D is unresolved. The V and J ends lost 2 bases and 7 bases respectively, with 9 bases between them. The CDR3 contains 14 residues.

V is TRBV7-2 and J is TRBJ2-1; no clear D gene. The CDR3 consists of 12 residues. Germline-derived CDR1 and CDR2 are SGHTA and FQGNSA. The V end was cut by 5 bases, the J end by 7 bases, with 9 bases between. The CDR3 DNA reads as TGTGCCAGCAGCCCGCAGATAAATGAGCAGTTCTTC. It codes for CASSPQINEQFF.

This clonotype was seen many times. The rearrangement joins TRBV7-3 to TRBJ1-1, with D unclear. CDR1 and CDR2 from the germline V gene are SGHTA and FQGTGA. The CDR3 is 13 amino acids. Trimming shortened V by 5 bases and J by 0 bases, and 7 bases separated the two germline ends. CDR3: CASSSGVNTEAFF. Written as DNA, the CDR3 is TGTGCCAGCAGCAGCGGGGTGAACACTGAAGCTTTCTTT.